A selection of T cell receptor beta chains follows, all from one sample in a study of T cell repertoires in aging, cancer and after chemotherapy. Each CDR3 protein is one row after TCRdb ran MiXCR on the multiplex PCR reads. The sample gives several thousand distinct CDR3 sequences, 28% of which show up once; less than 20% is in the top ten. Sequenced input: blood. These receptors all stem from a human donor with a solid tumor. CDR3s include the opening cysteine and the closing phenylalanine or tryptophan. A D gene is named only where the DNA matches it firmly. A row's size may be missing; if present it is once, few, many or a size class.

J | D | size | V | DNA | CDR3
TRBJ1-2 | NA | medium-sized | TRBV6-1 | TGTGCCAGCAGTGAAGACGAGGGTAACTATGGCTACACCTTC | CASSEDEGNYGYTF
TRBJ2-7 | NA | NA | TRBV12-3/TRBV12-4 | TGTGCCAGCAGTTCCCGGACATTCTCCTACGAGCAGTACTTC | CASSSRTFSYEQYF
TRBJ1-1 | NA | NA | TRBV18 | TGTGCCAGCTCACCAGAAGGGGCCGGGGAAGCTTTCTTT | CASSPEGAGEAFF
TRBJ1-6 | TRBD1 | NA | TRBV5-6 | TGCGCCAGCAGCCGAGCGGGACAGGGGAATTCACCCCTCCACTTT | CASSRAGQGNSPLHF
TRBJ2-1 | TRBD2 | few | TRBV20-1 | TGCAGTGCCGCCCGGACTAGCGGGGCCAATGAGCAGTTCTTC | CSAARTSGANEQFF
TRBJ1-3 | NA | NA | TRBV20-1 | TGCAGTGCACGTACAGGGATAGGAAACACCATATATTTT | CSARTGIGNTIYF
TRBJ2-3 | NA | NA | TRBV20-1 | TGCAGTGCTGCCGCCTCGGGGAGGAGAACAGATACGCAGTATTTT | CSAAASGRRTDTQYF
TRBJ2-7 | NA | medium-sized | TRBV6-5 | TGTGCCAGCAGTTACTACTCGGGCACCCAGGCCTACGAGCAGTACTTC | CASSYYSGTQAYEQYF
TRBJ1-3 | NA | NA | TRBV12-3/TRBV12-4 | TGTGCCAGCAGTATGAGCTCTGGAAACACCATATATTTT | CASSMSSGNTIYF
TRBJ2-3 | NA | NA | TRBV6-2/TRBV6-3 | TGTGCCAGCACCCAAAAATTAGGGGGGGCCTTAGATACGCAGTATTTT | CASTQKLGGALDTQYF
TRBJ1-3 | NA | NA | TRBV19 | TGTGCCACTTTCGAACAGAGATCTGGAAACACCATATATTTT | CATFEQRSGNTIYF
TRBJ2-6 | NA | medium-sized | TRBV6-5 | TGTGCCAGCAGAAGGGGGTCTGGGGCCAACGTCCTGACTTTC | CASRRGSGANVLTF
TRBJ1-1 | NA | NA | TRBV5-1 | TGCGCCAGCAGACCTGGGGCTGGAAACACTGAAGCTTTCTTT | CASRPGAGNTEAFF
TRBJ1-5 | NA | medium-sized | TRBV19 | TGTGCCAGTAGTCGACAGGTAGACAATCAGCCCCAGCATTTT | CASSRQVDNQPQHF
TRBJ2-3 | TRBD2 | NA | TRBV28 | TGTGCCAGCGCCCCCCGGACTAGCTCCTACACAGATACGCAGTATTTT | CASAPRTSSYTDTQYF
TRBJ1-5 | NA | NA | TRBV7-2 | TGTGCCAGCAGCTTCCAATTGGGCAATCAGCCCCAGCATTTT | CASSFQLGNQPQHF
TRBJ2-7 | NA | medium-sized | TRBV24-1 | TGTGCCACCTCCATGGACAGCTACGAGCAGTACTTC | CATSMDSYEQYF
TRBJ2-5 | NA | NA | TRBV20-1 | TGCAGTGCTAGACAGGGTAGCGAGGAGACCCAGTACTTC | CSARQGSEETQYF